The rows below give T cell receptor beta chains drawn from one sample of a study of T-cell reconstitution after alpha-beta-depleted transplantation in children. TCRdb reprocessed the PCR reads with MiXCR, giving one entry per CDR3 protein. The sample lists around 500,000 distinct CDR3 sequences, approximately 22% seen once, with over 12% in the top ten. Sequencing was performed on PBMCs, mostly from graft donor cells, taken 360 days after TCRalphabeta/CD19-depleted stem cell transplant. The receptors shown here come from a boy less than two years old who had a stem cell transplant for acute myeloid leukemia, so the T cells may come from the graft donor. The conserved cysteine and the conserved F or W are not part of the CDR3 here. D genes are given only for firm matches. Some rows have no size entry. The others give once, few or many, or a class for an expanded clone.

V gene: TRBV20-1
clone size: NA
D gene: NA
CDR3 protein: SARRQDSYEQY

V gene: TRBV7-2
clone size: once
D gene: NA
CDR3 protein: ASSLARGTRSYNEQF

V gene: TRBV30
clone size: NA
D gene: NA
CDR3 protein: AWSARSLVGQY

V gene: TRBV10-3
clone size: NA
D gene: NA
CDR3 protein: AINPGKQGTDTQY

V gene: TRBV20-1
clone size: few
D gene: NA
CDR3 protein: SAPRRDFTNYGYT

V gene: TRBV5-6
clone size: NA
D gene: NA
CDR3 protein: ASRPQGALTSGANVLT

V gene: TRBV29-1
clone size: NA
D gene: NA
CDR3 protein: SVWAKASNTEAF

V gene: TRBV20-1
clone size: many
D gene: NA
CDR3 protein: SFQTRPSYNEQF

V gene: TRBV28
clone size: NA
D gene: NA
CDR3 protein: ASTVRVATHEQF

V gene: TRBV28
clone size: NA
D gene: TRBD2
CDR3 protein: ASSSSSGGRETQY

V gene: TRBV20-1
clone size: once
D gene: TRBD1
CDR3 protein: SARDYRGKSTDTQY

V gene: TRBV7-2
clone size: once
D gene: NA
CDR3 protein: ASSFYRDGETQY

V gene: TRBV11-2
clone size: once
D gene: TRBD2
CDR3 protein: ASSLIRAGGSSSTDTQY

V gene: TRBV5-1
clone size: NA
D gene: NA
CDR3 protein: ASSLDRIPRNGYT

V gene: TRBV20-1
clone size: few
D gene: TRBD2
CDR3 protein: SVLLAGGTDTQY

V gene: TRBV10-3
clone size: many
D gene: TRBD1
CDR3 protein: AISRLGDRGKETQY

V gene: TRBV12-3/TRBV12-4
clone size: many
D gene: TRBD1
CDR3 protein: ASRGQGASQPQH

V gene: TRBV6-5
clone size: NA
D gene: NA
CDR3 protein: ASSYSGREAF

V gene: TRBV12-3/TRBV12-4
clone size: NA
D gene: TRBD2
CDR3 protein: ASSELAGNTGELF

V gene: TRBV12-3/TRBV12-4
clone size: NA
D gene: NA
CDR3 protein: ASSWGLGWVAKNIQY

V gene: TRBV29-1
clone size: NA
D gene: NA
CDR3 protein: SVHSQSGSANYGYT

V gene: TRBV29-1
clone size: few
D gene: NA
CDR3 protein: SVEGPTSTDTQY

V gene: TRBV20-1
clone size: few
D gene: NA
CDR3 protein: SARAPAAGYYGYT

V gene: TRBV4-3
clone size: NA
D gene: NA
CDR3 protein: ASSQRLVRSGDTQY

V gene: TRBV4-3
clone size: NA
D gene: NA
CDR3 protein: ASSQGIGGPLSYEQY

V gene: TRBV5-1
clone size: NA
D gene: NA
CDR3 protein: ASSLGVGYTTPLH

V gene: TRBV20-1
clone size: few
D gene: NA
CDR3 protein: SASSPRGREETQY